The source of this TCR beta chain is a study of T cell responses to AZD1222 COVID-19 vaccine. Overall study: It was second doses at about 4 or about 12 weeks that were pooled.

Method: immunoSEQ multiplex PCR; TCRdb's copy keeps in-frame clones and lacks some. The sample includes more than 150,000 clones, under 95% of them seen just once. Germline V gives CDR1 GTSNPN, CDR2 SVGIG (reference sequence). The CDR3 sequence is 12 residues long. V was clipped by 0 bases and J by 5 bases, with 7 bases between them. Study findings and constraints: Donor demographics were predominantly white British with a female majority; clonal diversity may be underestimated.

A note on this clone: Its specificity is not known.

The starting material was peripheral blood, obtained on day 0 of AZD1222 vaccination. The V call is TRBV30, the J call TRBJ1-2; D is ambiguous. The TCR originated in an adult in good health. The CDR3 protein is CAWSVPAYGYTF. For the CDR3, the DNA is TGTGCCTGGAGTGTTCCGGCTTATGGCTACACCTTC.